This T cell receptor (beta chain) was found in a study of technical replicates of blood from several donors. The CDR3 is made up of 16 amino acids. With 0 bases clipped from V and 8 bases from J, the junction kept 5 bases outside the gene matches. Germline V gene lookup returns CDR1 LGHNA and CDR2 YNFKEQ. Clones were read by immunoSEQ multiplex PCR, and TCRdb kept only the in-frame ones, dropping some. The table includes about 56,000 clones, 90% to 95% detected once. This chain connects TRBV4-2 to TRBJ1-4; 11 bases fit TRBD1. The receptor comes from a human donor in good health. Some clones in this sample may be carry-over from other donors' samples. The sequencing input was PBMCs. CDR3 in DNA: TGTGCCAGCAGCCAAGATAGCGGGACAGGGGGGGAAAAACTGTTTTTT. As protein: CASSQDSGTGGEKLFF.